This T cell receptor beta chain is from a study of cytomegalovirus exposure and HLA in healthy donors. In the study overall: A previous analysis identified 95 million to 120 million unique TCR beta sequences derived from 180 million or so T cells.

Regarding the study as a whole: 150 to 200 TCR beta chains were listed as cytomegalovirus-associated. A later analysis, which compared TCR beta chains of equal frequency, found the HLA-associated ones more clonally expanded. Across donors, presence/absence analyses took sequencing depth to be roughly uniform.

On this clone itself: Its cognate antigen is unknown.

PCR used 60 Vbeta primers and 13 Jbeta primers. Sequenced by immunoSEQ multiplex PCR; TCRdb stores in-frame clones only, minus some. Of approximately 140,000 clones listed, 70% to 80% are singletons. This clonotype was sampled from a human donor in good health. Sequencing was done on a sample of PBMCs.

CDR3 region: CASSLNPGRFEEQYF. CDR3 bases: TGTGCCAGCAGCTTAAATCCCGGGAGGTTTGAGGAGCAGTACTTC. The chain uses TRBV11-2 and TRBJ2-7, with 7 bases aligning to TRBD2. CDR1 is SGHAT and CDR2 is FQNNGV in the germline V gene. This CDR3 spans 15 amino acids. V gave up 2 bases and J gave up 7 bases; unmatched junction bases: 11.